Detailed here is one T cell receptor beta chain. Its cognate antigen has yet to be identified. Base-call qualities are not available, and no considerably larger clone is one nucleotide away. CDR1 is given as MDHEN and CDR2 as SYDVKM, both from the germline V gene. Trimming takes 6 bases off V and 2 bases off J; junction bases not matched to a gene: 15. The CDR3 spans 17 residues, from the cysteine through the phenylalanine. Kept here is only the CDR3 DNA, which spans 51 bases and is read in frame from base 1. Donors were healthy HIV-negative adults with no recently reported acute infections or vaccinations. Every donor was a Caucasian adult residing in Nashville, Tennessee, USA. CD4+ T cells were enriched by magnetic negative selection, after which naive cells were positively selected on CD45RA and the negative fraction was taken as the memory subset. Blood was collected by leukapheresis, and PBMCs were isolated by Ficoll-Histopaque density gradient centrifugation and then cryopreserved in liquid nitrogen vapor phase. Analytical flow cytometry was used to check the purity and quantity of every magnetically sorted T cell population. Genomic DNA was isolated from every sorted fraction and measured by UV absorbance on a Nanodrop 2000c.

This sample is part of a study of shared clonotypes between healthy human individuals (dated by TCRdb to about 2020). General notes on the study: Three men and two women, aged 18 to 49 years, made up the cohort. For each donor, three plates each were used for CD4 naive and CD4 memory, two plates were used for CD8 naive, and one plate was used for CD8 memory. To estimate repertoire size and how much clonotype sharing occurs between individuals, the study deeply sequenced the blood TCR repertoires of five healthy adults. Different laboratories and diverse techniques were used to prepare libraries and sequence TCR repertoires, to increase sequencing depth and limit assay-specific biases. Leukapheresis yielded between about 0.94 and 10 billion PBMCs per donor. Study-wide findings and limitations: Larger estimated clonotype richness was generally found for naive subsets than for memory subsets. Compared with non-shared clonotypes, clonotypes shared by all four sorted-subset donors had higher generation probabilities. When a handful of donors were compared, the shared fraction of clonotypes was around 4.6% for naive CD4, 3.5% to 4% for naive CD8, 2% to 2.5% for memory CD4, and 0.35% to 0.4% for memory CD8. Incomplete sequencing was indicated by rarefaction of sorted-subset datasets, despite the large sequencing depth. The genetic and exposure-history diversity represented was limited by the small number of donors. Based on pairwise subsampling, the degree of clonotype sharing among donors was expected to be affected by sequencing depth. Sampling was limited to blood, and TCR repertoires in tissue likely differ from TCR repertoires in blood.

Using the deep immunoSEQ assay, multiplex PCR amplified TCR CDR3 regions from genomic DNA. Extracted genomic DNA from each cell subset was distributed evenly across all wells of several immunoSEQ 96-well plates, and each plate was treated as a replicate. For sorted subsets, approximately 200 ng of genomic DNA, equivalent to 25,000 to 35,000 T cell genomes, went into each replicate PCR. Purified libraries were quantified with a Qubit 3.0 fluorometer, sized on a Bioanalyzer 2100, and re-quantified with the KAPA Library Quantification kit. Every immunoSEQ 96-well plate was sequenced on a dedicated single-read 150-cycle Illumina NextSeq 550 flow cell. Turning to the authors' computational methods: Because only junctional sequences without quality scores were contained in the immunoSEQ output, filtering matching that applied to full-length reads could not be performed. Sequences were annotated with PyIR, a Python wrapper for IgBLAST v1.9, using IMGT germline references to assign V/J genes and CDR3. Reads with weak V/J assignments (E-value above 1e-6), missing CDR3, stop codons, out-of-frame junctions, or ambiguous translated residues were removed. V3J clonotypes were defined as sequences sharing an identical inferred V gene, J gene, and CDR3 amino acid sequence. Percentage overlap between repertoires was computed as shared unique clonotypes divided by the size of the smaller repertoire. Richness of each repertoire was evaluated using RTK rarefaction, the Chao1 estimator, and Recon v2.1 estimates of unobserved clonotypes. OLGA was used to compute generation probabilities for all TCRbeta clonotypes that the gDNA method yielded from four donors. What TCRdb holds here is the immuneACCESS table cut down to in-frame rearrangements. Part of the clones is not present; checked against another copy, under half of the missing clones reflect an unresolved V gene, and the others are unexplained. V and J calls and clone size come straight from that table; D and trimming were deduced from the DNA. The sample table lists 2 million to 2.5 million clones, approximately 95% of them with a count of one. Together, the top ten hold around 0.13% of the sample.

Sequencing was performed on naive CD4+ T cells sorted from blood. The sample's cell subset or site label is to be understood as: CD45RA+ positively selected. The TCR originated in a man between 18 and 29 years old in good health. Recombination joined TRBV28 with TRBJ1-2, with 7 bases in between that match TRBD1. The nucleotide sequence reads as follows: TGTGCCAGCAGCAAAAATGACAGGGAGCCCAAAAACTATGGCTACACCTTC. Translated, it reads CASSKNDREPKNYGYTF.